The source of this T cell receptor (beta chain) is a study of shared clonotypes between healthy human individuals. Overall study context: Every donor yielded three CD4 naive, three CD4 memory, two CD8 naive and one CD8 memory plate.

Genomic DNA (from each subset) was split evenly across several immunoSEQ plates. Repertoires were generated with immunoSEQ multiplex PCR, while TCRdb's copy carries only in-frame clones and drops some. Here the sample spans 100,000 to 120,000 clones, around 66% being singletons. Trimming removed 0 bases from V and 7 bases from J, with 13 bases in between. This CDR3 is 15 amino acids long. The germline gives CDR1 MRHNA, CDR2 SNTAGT. Both CD45RO+ cells and CCR7-negative CD45RA+ TemRA cells were combined to make up CD8 memory. This chain uses TRBV6-4 with TRBJ2-1, with D possibly matching TRBD1 (6 bases). Material for sequencing was memory CD8+ T cells sorted from blood. Documented subset: CD45RO+ cells pooled with CCR7-negative TemRA cells. This receptor was taken from a woman aged 30 to 39 in good health. The CDR3, as DNA: TGTGCCAGCAGTGACTCTGCAGGGGAAACGAATGAGCAGTTCTTC. Protein sequence: CASSDSAGETNEQFF.